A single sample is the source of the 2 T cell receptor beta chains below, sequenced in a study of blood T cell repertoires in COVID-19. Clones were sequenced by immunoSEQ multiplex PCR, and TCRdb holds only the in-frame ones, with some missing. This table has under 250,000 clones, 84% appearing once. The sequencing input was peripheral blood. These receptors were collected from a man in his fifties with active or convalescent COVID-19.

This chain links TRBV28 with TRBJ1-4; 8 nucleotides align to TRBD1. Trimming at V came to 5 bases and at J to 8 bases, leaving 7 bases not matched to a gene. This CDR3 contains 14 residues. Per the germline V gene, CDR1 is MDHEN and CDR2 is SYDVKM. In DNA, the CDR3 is TGTGCCAGCAGTCAGGGGGCGCAAGAGGAAAAACTGTTTTTT. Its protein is CASSQGAQEEKLFF.

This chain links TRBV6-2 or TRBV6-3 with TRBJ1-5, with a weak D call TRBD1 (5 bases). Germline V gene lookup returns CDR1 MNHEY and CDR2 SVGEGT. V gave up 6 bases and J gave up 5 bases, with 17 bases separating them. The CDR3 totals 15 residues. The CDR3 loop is CASSLQGFGDQPQHF. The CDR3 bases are TGTGCCAGCAGCCTCCAGGGTTTTGGGGATCAGCCCCAGCATTTT.